The clone carrying this T cell receptor beta chain was counted many times. From the RT-PCR reads, TCRdb called clonotypes with MiXCR, one entry per CDR3 protein. This sample carries 9,000 to 10,000 distinct CDR3 sequences, 5.5% to 7% of them seen once, and the ten largest clones take about 24%. V trimming: 5 bases; J trimming: 1 base; junction bases outside the gene matches: 9. The CDR3 loop spans 17 amino acids. Germline values: CDR1 SGHTA, CDR2 FQGNSA. The record originates from a study of patients and donors after allogeneic stem cell transplantation. This TCR was sampled from a human donor who was either an allogeneic HSCT recipient or a stem cell or donor lymphocyte infusion donor (not recorded which). It is not recorded whose cells these are; they may come from a transplant donor. V and J are TRBV7-2 and TRBJ1-5, with 9 bases aligning to TRBD1. Sequenced input: blood, either unsorted or a sorted T cell fraction (not recorded which). CDR3 DNA: TGTGCCAGCAGCACCACAGGGGGCTATGGGAGCAATCAGCCCCAGCATTTT. As protein: CASSTTGGYGSNQPQHF.